Listed here are 7 T cell receptor beta chains from one sample, sequenced in a study of Graves' ophthalmopathy and Graves' hyperthyroidism. RNA transcripts provided the template for amplifying TCR beta CDR3 regions. First-round RT-PCR used HTBI primers; second-round multiplex PCR followed. One entry per CDR3 protein, called by TCRdb with MiXCR from the multiplex PCR reads. The sample holds 350,000 to 400,000 distinct CDR3 sequences, around 16% seen once. The specimen sequenced was peripheral blood. The origin of the receptors is a woman under 30 with Graves' ophthalmopathy.

This sequence joins TRBV6-2 or TRBV6-3 and TRBJ2-5, with D hard to call. The CDR3 contains 14 residues. Germline V gene sequence: CDR1 MNHEY, CDR2 SVGEGT. V gave up 2 bases and J gave up 4 bases, with 11 bases separating them. CDR3 nucleotide sequence: TGTGCCAGCAGTTACCCATCCCGTCGAGAGACCCAGTACTTC. Translated: CASSYPSRRETQYF.

This clonotype was counted at least ten times. The chain combines TRBV7-9 with TRBJ2-4; 9 bases match TRBD1. The germline gives CDR1 SEHNR, CDR2 FQNEAQ (reference sequence). The CDR3 extends over 13 amino acids. Losses at the gene ends were 5 bases for V and 5 bases for J; bases not matched to a gene: 1. The CDR3 spells CASSRTGENIQYF. CDR3 bases: TGTGCCAGCAGCCGGACAGGGGAAAACATTCAGTACTTC. Full variable domain (rest looked up from reference TRBV7-9 and TRBJ2-4): DTGVSQNPRHKITKRGQNVTFRCDPISEHNRLYWYRQTLGQGPEFLTYFQNEAQLEKSRLLSDRFSAERPKGSFSTLEIQRTEQGDSAMYLCASSRTGENIQYFGAGTRLSVL.

This clonotype came up many times. The chain links TRBV19 to TRBJ2-7, with D tentatively TRBD1 (5 bases). The germline gives CDR1 LNHDA, CDR2 SQIVND (reference sequence). Trimming removed 3 bases at V and 3 bases at J, with 9 bases between. CDR3 length equals 13 residues. The CDR3 loop reads CASSIDSFYEQYF. DNA for the CDR3: TGTGCCAGTAGTATCGACAGTTTCTACGAGCAGTACTTC. Drawing the rest from reference TRBV19 and TRBJ2-7, the complete variable domain is DGGITQSPKYLFRKEGQNVTLSCEQNLNHDAMYWYRQDPGQGLRLIYYSQIVNDFQKGDIAEGYSVSREKKESFPLTVTSAQKNPTAFYLCASSIDSFYEQYFGPGTRLTVT.

This clonotype was picked up many times. The chain links TRBV6-2 or TRBV6-3 to TRBJ1-1; possibly TRBD1 for D (6 bases). V was shortened by 6 bases and J by 0 bases, with 17 bases between the two germline ends. The CDR3 loop spans 16 amino acids. Germline CDR1 reads MNHEY; CDR2 reads SVGEGT. CDR3 coding DNA: TGTGCCAGCAGCCGAACAGGGAGCGTCCTGAACACTGAAGCTTTCTTT. It specifies CASSRTGSVLNTEAFF.

This clonotype was counted many times. This chain connects TRBV12-3 or TRBV12-4 to TRBJ2-3; 9 bases align to TRBD2. V lost 1 base and J lost 5; bases outside the gene matches: 13. This CDR3 contains 18 residues. As DNA, the CDR3 is TGTGCCAGCAGTTTAGTGGGACTGGCGGGAGGGCCCAGAGATACGCAGTATTTT. Translated, it gives CASSLVGLAGGPRDTQYF.

This clonotype came up many times. The chain carries TRBV2 and TRBJ2-7; D gene uncertain. CDR1 is SNHLY and CDR2 is FYNNEI in the germline V gene. This CDR3 has 13 residues. Deletions cut 3 bases from V and 7 bases from J, with 13 bases between. This CDR3 is CASSEEIVVEQYF. In nucleotides, the CDR3 is TGTGCCAGCAGTGAGGAAATTGTTGTTGAGCAGTACTTC.

This chain joins TRBV6-1 and TRBJ2-7, with 12 bases fitting TRBD2. Germline lookup yields CDR1 MNHNS and CDR2 SASEGT. Unmatched junction bases numbered 13, after V lost 7 bases and J lost 3 bases. The CDR3 runs to 17 residues. The CDR3 is CASTLGRTSGTIYEQYF. The CDR3, as DNA: TGTGCCAGCACTCTTGGTCGGACTAGCGGGACCATCTACGAGCAGTACTTC.